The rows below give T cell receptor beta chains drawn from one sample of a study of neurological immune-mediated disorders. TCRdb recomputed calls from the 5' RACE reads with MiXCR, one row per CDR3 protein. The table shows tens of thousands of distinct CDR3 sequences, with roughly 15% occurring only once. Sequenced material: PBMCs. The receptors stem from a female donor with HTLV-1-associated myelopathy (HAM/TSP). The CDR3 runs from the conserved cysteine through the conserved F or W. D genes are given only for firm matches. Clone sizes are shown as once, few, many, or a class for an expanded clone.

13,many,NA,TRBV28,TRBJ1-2,CASSLAADYGYTF,TGTGCCAGCAGTTTAGCGGCAGACTATGGCTACACCTTC
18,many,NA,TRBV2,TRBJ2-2,CASSESRAVIPNTGELFF,TGTGCCAGCAGTGAATCCCGCGCAGTAATTCCGAACACCGGGGAGCTGTTTTTT
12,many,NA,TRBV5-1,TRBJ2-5,CASSLMKETQYF,TGCGCCAGCAGCTTGATGAAGGAGACCCAGTACTTC
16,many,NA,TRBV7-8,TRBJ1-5,CASSLGGLGSNQPQHF,TGTGCCAGCAGCTTAGGGGGTCTGGGGAGCAATCAGCCCCAGCATTTT
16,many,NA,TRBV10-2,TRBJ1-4,CASSPGRDGINEKLFF,TGCGCCAGCAGCCCGGGCCGGGACGGGATTAATGAAAAACTGTTTTTT
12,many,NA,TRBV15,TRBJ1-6,CATSRDFSPLHF,TGTGCCACCAGCAGAGATTTTTCACCCCTCCACTTT
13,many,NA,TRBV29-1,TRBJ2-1,CSVEEPSRDEQFF,TGCAGCGTTGAAGAACCCAGCCGCGATGAGCAGTTCTTC
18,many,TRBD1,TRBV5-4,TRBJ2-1,CASSQITQGQGSIIEQFF,TGTGCCAGCAGTCAAATTACTCAGGGACAGGGTAGTATTATTGAGCAGTTCTTC
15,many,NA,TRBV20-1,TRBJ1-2,CSARDRQGSNYGYTF,TGCAGTGCTAGAGATCGGCAGGGCTCCAACTATGGCTACACCTTC
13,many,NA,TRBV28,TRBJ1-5,CASSLGVRQPQHF,TGTGCCAGCAGTTTGGGGGTTCGACAGCCCCAGCATTTT
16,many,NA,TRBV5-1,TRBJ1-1,CASSREGHFGVTEAFF,TGCGCCAGCAGCCGCGAGGGACACTTCGGTGTCACTGAAGCTTTCTTT
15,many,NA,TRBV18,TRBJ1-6,CASSPKDKINSPLHF,TGTGCCAGCTCACCGAAAGACAAGATTAATTCACCCCTCCACTTT
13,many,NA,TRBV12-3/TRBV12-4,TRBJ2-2,CASSFARTGELFF,TGTGCCAGCAGTTTTGCGAGGACCGGGGAGCTGTTTTTT
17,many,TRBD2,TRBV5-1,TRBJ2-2,CASSRQISGGASGELFF,TGCGCCAGCAGCCGACAAATTAGCGGGGGGGCCTCCGGGGAGCTGTTTTTT
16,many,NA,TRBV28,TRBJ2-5,CASSLRDFSYQETQYF,TGTGCCAGCAGCCTGCGGGACTTCTCGTACCAAGAGACCCAGTACTTC
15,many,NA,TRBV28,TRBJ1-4,CASSFMGGGGVKLFF,TGTGCCAGCAGTTTCATGGGCGGAGGAGGGGTAAAACTGTTTTTT